A single sample gave rise to the 19 T cell receptor beta chains below, sequenced in a study of identical twins. One entry per CDR3 protein, called by TCRdb with MiXCR from the 5' RACE reads. The table has 1.5 million to 2 million distinct CDR3 sequences, about 32% seen once. The sample consisted of cord blood. The receptor set was obtained from a newborn girl in good health.

The chain combines TRBV20-1 with TRBJ2-7; D is uncertain. V was clipped by 1 base and J by 3 bases, with 7 bases between them. The CDR3 length is 12 residues. Per the germline V gene, CDR1 is DFQATT and CDR2 is SNEGSKA (reference sequence). The CDR3 nucleotides read TGCAGTGCTAGAGCTCACATCTACGAGCAGTACTTC. As protein: CSARAHIYEQYF.

The sample holds a few counts of this clonotype. The chain joins TRBV27 to TRBJ1-2; possibly TRBD1 for D (6 bases). Germline lookup yields CDR1 MNHEY and CDR2 SMNVEV (reference sequence). V was shortened by 4 bases and J by 7 bases, with 10 bases between the two germline ends. This CDR3 contains 12 residues. The CDR3 spells CASSSGGIGYTF. The DNA for the CDR3 is TGTGCCAGCAGTTCCGGGGGCATTGGCTACACCTTC.

This clonotype came up a few times. This chain joins TRBV29-1 and TRBJ1-2; TRBD1 matches at 8 bases. J lost 6 bases, V lost 7 bases, and 7 bases had no gene match. The CDR3 extends over 12 amino acids. Germline lookup yields CDR1 SQVTM and CDR2 ANQGSEA. CDR3 sequence (DNA): TGCAGCGGATCGGACAGGGCGGATGGCTACACCTTC. It is translated as CSGSDRADGYTF.

This clonotype was picked up many times. The chain couples TRBV4-1 to TRBJ2-3, with unresolved D. The ends were cut back, 2 bases at V and 6 bases at J, with 6 bases in the middle. CDR3 length: 12 amino acids. Germline-derived CDR1 and CDR2 are MGHRA and YSYEKL. The CDR3 nucleotides read TGCGCCAGCAGCCAATCTTTGGATACGCAGTATTTT. As protein: CASSQSLDTQYF.

The chain has TRBV7-2 and TRBJ2-4; 10 positions match TRBD2. Germline assignment: CDR1 SGHTA and CDR2 FQGNSA. V gave up 5 bases and J gave up 5 bases; unmatched junction bases: 3. This CDR3 contains 14 residues. DNA of the CDR3: TGTGCCAGCAGCCCCGGGACTAGCGAAAACATTCAGTACTTC. Protein sequence: CASSPGTSENIQYF.

The table lists this clonotype with many counts. V usage is TRBV5-1 and J usage is TRBJ2-5; D gene ambiguous. The germline V gene encodes CDR1 SGHRS and CDR2 YFSETQ. Trimming removed 0 bases at V and 4 bases at J, with 7 bases between. The CDR3 has 13 residues. CDR3: CASSLGERETQYF. The CDR3 DNA reads as TGCGCCAGCAGCTTGGGAGAGCGAGAGACCCAGTACTTC.

The genes are TRBV5-8 and TRBJ2-4, with 12 bases fitting TRBD2. Germline CDR1 is SGHTS and CDR2 is YDEGEE. This CDR3 is built from 19 residues. Losses at the gene ends were 4 bases for V and 0 bases for J; bases not matched to a gene: 11. The CDR3 region is CASSPGTSGYKIAKNIQYF. CDR3 in DNA: TGTGCCAGCAGCCCCGGGACTAGCGGGTACAAGATAGCCAAAAACATTCAGTACTTC.

This sequence joins TRBV20-1 and TRBJ2-1; D gene unclear. This CDR3 is built from 16 residues. The germline gives CDR1 DFQATT, CDR2 SNEGSKA (reference sequence). V gave up 6 bases and J gave up 0 bases, with 18 bases separating them. CDR3 bases: TGCAGTGCCGCCAGTAAGAGGCTCAGCTCCTACAATGAGCAGTTCTTC. It translates to CSAASKRLSSYNEQFF.

This clonotype has a handful of counts. This chain joins TRBV27 and TRBJ1-2, with D hard to call. Trimming took off 5 bases at V and 4 bases at J, with 14 bases between the two ends. CDR3 size: 14 residues. CDR1 is MNHEY, CDR2 SMNVEV, per germline (reference sequence). CDR3 region: CASSPRAGPYGYTF. CDR3 DNA sequence: TGTGCCAGCAGTCCCCGGGCTGGCCCCTATGGCTACACCTTC.

The chain employs TRBV7-2 and TRBJ1-6; 12 bases map to TRBD1. The CDR3 consists of 15 residues. Looked up from germline, CDR1 is SGHTA and CDR2 is FQGNSA. The ends lost 0 bases at V and 9 bases at J; junction bases unmatched: 0. The CDR3 DNA reads as TGTGCCAGCAGCTTAGCGGGACAGGGGGCTTCACCCCTCCACTTT. Translation: CASSLAGQGASPLHF.

This clonotype was counted only a few times. The V call is TRBV4-2, the J call TRBJ1-4, with 7 bases aligning to TRBD1. Germline CDR1 reads LGHNA; CDR2 reads YNFKEQ. The CDR3 is 15 residues long. V dropped 5 bases and J dropped 7; count of bases not matched to a gene: 10. The CDR3 region is CASSTRTGKVEKLFF. CDR3 DNA: TGTGCCAGCAGCACCCGGACAGGCAAGGTTGAAAAACTGTTTTTT.

In its sample, this clonotype was seen a few times. V usage is TRBV16 and J usage is TRBJ2-7; D is perhaps TRBD1 (5 bases). The germline CDR1 and CDR2 sequences are KGHSY and FQNENV. The ends were cut back, 2 bases at V and 2 bases at J, with 13 bases in the middle. The CDR3 totals 15 residues. The CDR3 DNA sequence: TGTGCCAGCAGCCAAGTAGACAGTAAAACCTACGAGCAGTACTTC. It is translated as CASSQVDSKTYEQYF.

This clonotype was counted many times. The V gene is TRBV5-1, the J gene TRBJ1-1; maybe TRBD1 (6 bases). V lost 4 bases and J 3 bases, leaving 10 bases between the germline ends. CDR1 and CDR2 from the germline V gene are SGHRS and YFSETQ. The CDR3 extends over 13 amino acids. The CDR3 nucleotides are TGCGCCAGCAGCCCCCGGACAGACACTGAAGCTTTCTTT. The encoded protein is CASSPRTDTEAFF.

V gene TRBV2 combines with J gene TRBJ2-3; D remains ambiguous. Germline-derived CDR1 and CDR2 are SNHLY and FYNNEI. This CDR3 has 13 residues. V was pared by 6 bases and J by 1 base, with 8 bases between. In DNA, the CDR3 is TGTGCCAGCAGGGGATGGGGCACAGATACGCAGTATTTT. This codes for CASRGWGTDTQYF.

This chain uses TRBV5-1 with TRBJ2-3; D is possibly TRBD1 (5 bases). CDR3 length equals 14 residues. Germline values: CDR1 SGHRS, CDR2 YFSETQ. Trimming took 0 bases from V and 5 from J, leaving 10 bases between them. CDR3 loop: CASSLDRQRDTQYF. Here the CDR3 DNA reads TGCGCCAGCAGCTTGGACCGACAGAGAGATACGCAGTATTTT.

As regards this clonotype: The junction differs from germline at one of its ends, possibly a read error. This chain links TRBV9 with TRBJ2-5; D may be TRBD2 (6 bases). CDR3 length: 15 residues. CDR1 SGDLS and CDR2 YYNGEE come from the germline V gene. Written as DNA, the CDR3 is TGTGCCAGCGGCGTAGGACTACAAATAAAAGAGACCCAGTACTTC. Its translation is CASGVGLQIKETQYF.

This clonotype appeared a few times. The chain links TRBV5-1 to TRBJ2-7, with TRBD1 matching 9 bases. The CDR3 loop spans 15 amino acids. J lost 7 bases, V lost 3 bases, and 11 bases had no gene match. Per the germline V gene, CDR1 is SGHRS and CDR2 is YFSETQ. The CDR3 bases are TGCGCCAGCAGCTATACAGGGGGCGCGAGAGGAGAGCAGTACTTC. Its translation is CASSYTGGARGEQYF. Looking up the rest from reference TRBV5-1 and TRBJ2-7 gives the full variable domain: KAGVTQTPRYLIKTRGQQVTLSCSPISGHRSVSWYQQTPGQGLQFLFEYFSETQRNKGNFPGRFSGRQFSNSRSEMNVSTLELGDSALYLCASSYTGGARGEQYFGPGTRLTVT.

This clonotype has ten or more counts. The chain recombines TRBV29-1 with TRBJ1-6; D is possibly TRBD1 (5 bases). Germline-derived CDR1 and CDR2 are SQVTM and ANQGSEA. This CDR3 is 12 amino acids long. V was pared by 4 bases and J by 7 bases, with 8 bases between. CDR3 nucleotides: TGCAGCGTTGGGGACGGAAATTCACCCCTCCACTTT. Protein product: CSVGDGNSPLHF.

This clonotype showed up just once. The chain has TRBV20-1 and TRBJ1-2, with 7 bases that match TRBD1. CDR1 and CDR2 from the germline V gene are DFQATT and SNEGSKA (reference sequence). The length of the CDR3 is 12 residues. V shed 4 bases, J shed 4 bases, and the junction held 3 bases outside the gene matches. Written as DNA, the CDR3 is TGCAGTGCTACGACAGGGCGCTATGGCTACACCTTC. This gives the protein CSATTGRYGYTF.